Listed here are 27 T cell receptor beta chains from one sample, sequenced in a study of blood T cell repertoires in COVID-19. TCRdb's copy holds only in-frame clones and misses some; the assay was immunoSEQ multiplex PCR. The table has a few hundred thousand clones, around 85% seen once. The sample comprised peripheral blood. All receptors come from a woman aged 18-29 years with acute or convalescent COVID-19.

The chain recombines TRBV7-8 with TRBJ1-2; 8 bases align to TRBD1. Trimming took 1 base from V and 6 from J; bases not matched to a gene: 7. CDR1 and CDR2 from the germline V gene are SGHVS and FQNEAQ. The CDR3 is 15 residues long. For the CDR3, the DNA is TGTGCCAGCAGCTTAGACAAGGAGACAGGGGATGGCTACACCTTC. Residues: CASSLDKETGDGYTF.

The chain couples TRBV4-1 to TRBJ1-5; no firm D call. Germline-derived CDR1 and CDR2 are MGHRA and YSYEKL. The germline V and J ends were trimmed by 6 bases and 5 bases, with 20 bases remaining between them. This CDR3 spans 16 amino acids. The CDR3 DNA reads TGCGCCAGCAGGCTTCTTTACCGGGCGCGGGATCAGCCCCAGCATTTT. This encodes CASRLLYRARDQPQHF.

The chain joins TRBV6-6 to TRBJ2-1; TRBD2 aligns across 10 bases. The CDR3 covers 18 residues. Germline V gene data show CDR1 as MNHNY and CDR2 as SVGAGI (reference sequence). J gave up 3 bases and V 5 bases, and 13 bases lay outside the gene matches. The CDR3 loop is CASSPDILAGGDYNEQFF. The DNA for the CDR3 is TGTGCCAGCAGTCCTGACATCTTAGCGGGAGGCGACTACAATGAGCAGTTCTTC.

For this clone: Sequence at one end of the junction differs from germline and may be a read error. Within the sample, other DNA sequences also encode this same CDR3. CDR3 DNA: TGTGCCAGCAGCCCTGTCACTAGCGACACGAACACTGGGGAGCTGTTTTTT. Translated: CASSPVTSDTNTGELFF. The chain uses TRBV7-9 and TRBJ2-2; 7 positions match TRBD2. The CDR3 totals 17 residues. Looked up from germline, CDR1 is SEHNR and CDR2 is FQNEAQ (reference sequence).

The rearrangement links TRBV14 to TRBJ1-6; no clear D. V lost 4 bases to trimming and J lost 5 bases, with 12 bases between them. CDR1 is SGHDN, CDR2 FVKESK, per germline. The CDR3 covers 15 residues. The CDR3 region has the DNA TGTGCCAGCAGCCTCCGGACGGGGAATAATTCACCCCTCCACTTT. It is translated as CASSLRTGNNSPLHF. Combining the CDR3 with reference TRBV14 and TRBJ1-6 gives the whole variable domain EAGVTQFPSHSVIEKGQTVTLRCDPISGHDNLYWYRRVMGKEIKFLLHFVKESKQDESGMPNNRFLAERTGGTYSTLKVQPAELEDSGVYFCASSLRTGNNSPLHFGNGTRLTVT.

The gene calls are TRBV4-2 and TRBJ2-2, with D possibly matching TRBD2 (5 bases). CDR3 length: 17 amino acids. Germline V gene sequence: CDR1 LGHNA, CDR2 YNFKEQ. V was cut by 0 bases and J by 5 bases, with 16 bases left in between. The DNA for the CDR3 is TGTGCCAGCAGCCAAGATGGCCTAGCCCCGAGGACCGGGGAGCTGTTTTTT. Translated: CASSQDGLAPRTGELFF.

The table lists this clone with a count of one. This chain links TRBV10-1 with TRBJ2-5; weak D call: TRBD1 (5 bases). Germline assignment: CDR1 WNHNN and CDR2 SYGVQD (reference sequence). The CDR3 loop spans 15 amino acids. V was shortened by 3 bases and J by 4 bases, with 15 bases between the two germline ends. The CDR3 sequence is CASSEVRQGRETQYF. DNA for the CDR3: TGCGCCAGCAGTGAAGTTCGGCAGGGTAGAGAGACCCAGTACTTC.

The V call is TRBV10-3, the J call TRBJ2-7, with TRBD2 matching over 7 bases. V gave up 7 bases and J gave up 4 bases; unmatched junction bases: 7. The CDR3 sequence is 13 residues long. Germline V gives CDR1 ENHRY, CDR2 SYGVKD. CDR3 sequence (DNA): TGTGCCATCAACCCGGGACTACTATACGAGCAGTACTTC. This sequence encodes CAINPGLLYEQYF.

Points on this clone: Other DNA variants within this sample encode the same CDR3. The gene calls are TRBV6-5 and TRBJ2-7; D is possibly TRBD1 (5 bases). Germline loops: CDR1 MNHEY, CDR2 SVGAGI. V was cut by 4 bases and J by 1 base, with 5 bases left in between. The CDR3 is made up of 12 amino acids. The CDR3 DNA is TGTGCCAGCAGTTCAGGGTCCTACGAGCAGTACTTC. It yields the protein CASSSGSYEQYF.

Only one count was recorded for this clone. The chain joins TRBV6-6 to TRBJ1-2; D uncertain. The V and J ends lost 7 bases and 1 base respectively, with 10 bases between them. The CDR3 totals 13 residues. Per the germline V gene, CDR1 is MNHNY and CDR2 is SVGAGI (reference sequence). The CDR3 region has the DNA TGTGCCAGCACCCCCGCGGTTAACTATGGCTACACCTTC. It specifies CASTPAVNYGYTF.

The chain recombines TRBV7-6 with TRBJ2-1; TRBD2 aligns across 8 bases. This CDR3 has 17 residues. The V and J ends lost 1 base and 6 bases, in that order; junction bases with no gene match: 11. Germline V gene sequence: CDR1 SGHVS, CDR2 FNYEAQ. The CDR3 region is CASSLVSGLAGFNEQFF. Written as DNA, the CDR3 is TGTGCCAGCAGCTTAGTTTCCGGCCTAGCGGGCTTCAATGAGCAGTTCTTC.

This chain joins TRBV27 and TRBJ1-5; 8 bases are a match to TRBD1. CDR1 and CDR2 (germline): MNHEY, SMNVEV (reference sequence). The CDR3 extends over 18 amino acids. The ends lost 5 bases at V and 1 base at J; junction bases unmatched: 13. The DNA for the CDR3 is TGTGCCAGCAGTCCCATACACCTCGGACAGGGAAGCAATCAGCCCCAGCATTTT. It specifies CASSPIHLGQGSNQPQHF.

In its sample, this clone was seen once. The chain combines TRBV11-2 with TRBJ2-2; D unclear. Germline V CDR1 and CDR2: SGHAT, FQNNGV. CDR3 length: 14 residues. The V end was cut by 0 bases, the J end by 5 bases, with 7 bases between. The CDR3 region has the DNA TGTGCCAGCAGCTTAGATCTTTTGACCGGGGAGCTGTTTTTT. Translating it yields CASSLDLLTGELFF.

The chain recombines TRBV7-2 with TRBJ1-2, with TRBD1 matching over 9 bases. J was trimmed by 8 bases and V by 4 bases; bases with no gene match: 5. This CDR3 comprises 13 residues. Germline-derived CDR1 and CDR2 are SGHTA and FQGNSA. The CDR3, as DNA: TGTGCCAGCAGCTCCGGGACAGGGATCGGCTACACCTTC. Amino acids: CASSSGTGIGYTF.

V and J are TRBV19 and TRBJ1-1; D not certain. The CDR3 has 14 residues. In germline, CDR1 is LNHDA, CDR2 SQIVND (reference sequence). Trimming pared 2 bases from V and 1 base from J, leaving 8 bases between. CDR3 in amino acids: CASSISFGNTEAFF. The CDR3 DNA reads as TGTGCCAGTAGTATATCGTTCGGGAACACTGAAGCTTTCTTT.

J is TRBJ2-3 and V is TRBV28; TRBD1 matches at 9 bases. Per germline, CDR1 MDHEN and CDR2 SYDVKM. The CDR3 sequence is 14 residues long. Trimming took 4 bases from V and 3 from J; bases not matched to a gene: 2. CDR3 residues: CASSYRGRTDTQYF. CDR3 nucleotide sequence: TGTGCCAGCAGTTACAGGGGGCGTACAGATACGCAGTATTTT. The variable domain in full, with the rest retrieved from reference TRBV28 and TRBJ2-3, is DVKVTQSSRYLVKRTGEKVFLECVQDMDHENMFWYRQDPGLGLRLIYFSYDVKMKEKGDIPEGYSVSREKKERFSLILESASTNQTSMYLCASSYRGRTDTQYFGPGTRLTVL.

The sample holds one count of this clone. The rearrangement uses TRBV25-1 and TRBJ1-2; 8 bases align to TRBD1. Germline V CDR1 and CDR2: MGHDK, SYGVNS. V trimming: 4 bases; J trimming: 4 bases; junction bases outside the gene matches: 2. This CDR3 comprises 13 residues. The CDR3 spells CASSATGGYGYTF. CDR3 sequence (DNA): TGTGCCAGCAGTGCTACAGGGGGCTATGGCTACACCTTC.

The V and J genes are TRBV6-5 and TRBJ2-3; no definite D call. Trimming left V 10 bases short and J 4 bases short, with 12 bases between. Germline-derived CDR1 and CDR2 are MNHEY and SVGAGI. This CDR3 region has 12 residues. CDR3 protein: CATHKSSDTQYF. Written as DNA, the CDR3 is TGTGCCACGCACAAATCTTCAGATACGCAGTATTTT.

The chain joins TRBV27 to TRBJ2-3, with D maybe TRBD1 (6 bases). The V end lost 4 bases, the J end lost 6 bases, and 11 bases lay between the germline ends. This CDR3 contains 13 residues. The germline CDR1 and CDR2 sequences are MNHEY and SMNVEV (reference sequence). The CDR3 sequence is CASSSGVADTQYF. The CDR3 DNA reads TGTGCCAGCAGTTCAGGGGTGGCGGATACGCAGTATTTT.

The rearrangement joins TRBV12-5 to TRBJ2-1, with TRBD2 as a possible D gene (6 bases). V dropped 4 bases and J dropped 5 bases, with 21 bases sitting between them. From germline, CDR1 is LGHNT and CDR2 FRNRAP. CDR3 length: 17 residues. The CDR3 spells CASGSSREAGLDNEQFF. DNA for the CDR3: TGTGCTAGTGGTTCCTCCAGGGAAGCGGGCTTAGACAATGAGCAGTTCTTC.

This CDR3 is CASSESLAGSTDTQYF. DNA of the CDR3: TGCGCCAGCAGTGAGTCCCTAGCGGGGAGCACAGATACGCAGTATTTT. The chain couples TRBV10-1 to TRBJ2-3, with 9 positions matching TRBD2. The length of the CDR3 is 16 residues. V was pared by 0 bases and J by 0 bases, with 1 base of the junction left unmatched. Germline CDR1 and CDR2: WNHNN and SYGVQD (reference sequence).

This clone was detected a few times. The chain couples TRBV7-3 to TRBJ2-5; no clear D. Between the trimmed V and J ends, which lost 0 bases and 5 bases, there was a span of 7 bases. The CDR3 spans 13 residues. Looked up from germline, CDR1 is SGHTA and CDR2 is FQGTGA. The CDR3 spells CASSLTSLETQYF. In DNA, the CDR3 is TGTGCCAGCAGCTTAACTAGCTTGGAGACCCAGTACTTC.

In DNA, the CDR3 is TGTGCCACCAGTGATTTGAACAGGGGCGAGGCCGGGGAGCTGTTTTTT. Its translation: CATSDLNRGEAGELFF. The chain joins TRBV24-1 to TRBJ2-2; TRBD1 matches at 7 bases. V lost 0 bases and J lost 6; bases outside the gene matches: 6. The CDR3 spans 16 residues. The germline V gene encodes CDR1 KGHDR and CDR2 SFDVKD.

The chain uses TRBV3-1 (or the pseudogene TRBV3-2) and TRBJ2-2, with 10 bases that match TRBD2. CDR1 and CDR2 from the germline V gene are LGHDT and YNNKEL (reference sequence). CDR3 length: 20 residues. V was clipped by 2 bases and J by 5 bases; unmatched bases: 17. This CDR3 is CASSQSDFEREGQETGELFF. The CDR3 DNA sequence: TGTGCCAGCAGCCAATCTGATTTTGAGCGGGAGGGCCAGGAAACCGGGGAGCTGTTTTTT.

This chain links TRBV6-6 with TRBJ2-7, with D possibly being TRBD2 (6 bases). This CDR3 is built from 16 residues. Germline assignment: CDR1 MNHNY and CDR2 SVGAGI (reference sequence). The V end was cut by 4 bases, the J end by 3 bases, with 19 bases between. CDR3 sequence: CASSLGPSGSGYEQYF. The CDR3 region has the DNA TGTGCCAGCAGTTTAGGGCCGAGCGGGTCGGGCTACGAGCAGTACTTC.

V usage is TRBV7-9 and J usage is TRBJ1-2; D remains unclear. Germline V gives CDR1 SEHNR, CDR2 FQNEAQ (reference sequence). V lost 2 bases, J lost 8 bases, and 12 bases lay in between. The CDR3 is 13 amino acids. CDR3 sequence reads: CASSLQSEGGYTF. CDR3 nucleotide sequence: TGTGCCAGCAGCTTACAATCCGAGGGAGGCTACACCTTC.

This chain links TRBV28 with TRBJ1-6; 8 nucleotides agree with TRBD1. This CDR3 region has 14 residues. Trimming removed 4 bases from V and 8 bases from J; junction bases left unmatched: 4. Germline assignment: CDR1 MDHEN and CDR2 SYDVKM. This CDR3 is CASSSPDRDSPLHF. The CDR3 region has the DNA TGTGCCAGCAGTTCGCCGGACAGGGATTCACCCCTCCACTTT.